The 3 T cell receptor beta chains below were found in one sample sequenced in a study of CD8 T cells in Susac syndrome. RNA in amounts of about 0.45 to 1 ug was reverse transcribed with random hexamers. TCRdb called the immunoSEQ multiplex PCR reads again in MiXCR, with one record for every CDR3 protein. The top ten hold over 0.095% of the sample, which has around 280,000 distinct CDR3 sequences, approximately 81% seen once. Sequenced material: CD8+ T cells from PBMCs. All receptors derive from a human donor with multiple sclerosis.

V gene TRBV28 combines with J gene TRBJ2-2; D remains unclear. The V end was cut by 6 bases, the J end by 2 bases, with 13 bases between. The CDR3 consists of 15 residues. Germline values: CDR1 MDHEN, CDR2 SYDVKM. Here the CDR3 DNA reads TGTGCCAGCAGCTACGACAAATTTAACACCGGGGAGCTGTTTTTT. It translates to CASSYDKFNTGELFF.

The gene calls are TRBV28 and TRBJ2-1; a possible D gene is TRBD2 (6 bases). The length of the CDR3 is 12 residues. The ends were cut back, 2 bases at V and 9 bases at J, with 8 bases in the middle. CDR1 and CDR2 from the germline V gene are MDHEN and SYDVKM. The DNA for the CDR3 is TGTGCCAGCAGTTTAGGGGGGACTGAGCAGTTCTTC. Amino acid sequence: CASSLGGTEQFF.

This chain links TRBV27 with TRBJ1-1; 7 bases match TRBD1. Germline lookup yields CDR1 MNHEY and CDR2 SMNVEV (reference sequence). The CDR3 totals 14 residues. After removal of 4 bases from V and 4 bases from J, the junction contained 6 bases not matched to a gene. CDR3 region: CASSWGGQTTEAFF. The DNA of the CDR3 is TGTGCCAGCAGTTGGGGGGGACAGACCACTGAAGCTTTCTTT.